Listed below are T cell receptor beta chains from one sample, sequenced in a study of blood T cell repertoires in COVID-19. Using immunoSEQ multiplex PCR, the repertoire was profiled, and TCRdb retains in-frame clones only, with some absent. The table records hundreds of thousands of clones, roughly 80% of them present only once. Sequenced input: peripheral blood. All receptors derive from a woman in her forties with active or convalescent COVID-19. CDR3s include the opening cysteine and the closing phenylalanine or tryptophan. The order of the fields is D gene, clone size, V gene, J gene, CDR3 DNA, CDR3 protein. The D gene is left open where the match is weak. Not every row has a clone size; where given, it reads once, few, many or a size class.

.	.	TRBV2	TRBJ1-2	TGTGCCAGCAGTGATATTGAGGCGGCCAACTATGGCTACACCTTC	CASSDIEAANYGYTF
TRBD1	.	TRBV7-6	TRBJ2-7	TGTGCCAGCAGCTTAGCCGACAGGGAAGGCTACGAGCAGTACTTC	CASSLADREGYEQYF
TRBD2	.	TRBV7-2	TRBJ2-1	TGTGCCAGCAGCTTAGGGGGGACTAGCCTTGAGCAGTTCTTC	CASSLGGTSLEQFF
TRBD1	.	TRBV30	TRBJ2-7	TGTGCCTGGAGTTCTGACAGGGGTGGAAGGTACGAGCAGTACTTC	CAWSSDRGGRYEQYF
TRBD1	.	TRBV7-9	TRBJ1-2	TGTGCCAGCAGCGAACAGGGGGCTCTCGATGGCTACACCTTC	CASSEQGALDGYTF
.	.	TRBV2	TRBJ1-1	TGTGCCAGCAGTGTCGGTCGGGGGGGAGACACTGAAGCTTTCTTT	CASSVGRGGDTEAFF
.	.	TRBV4-3	TRBJ1-2	TGCGCCAGCAGCCAAGGGGTGAGGCTCTATGGCTACACCTTC	CASSQGVRLYGYTF
TRBD1	once	TRBV5-1	TRBJ2-7	TGCGCCAGCAGCTCTCCGGGACAGATCCACGAGCAGTACTTC	CASSSPGQIHEQYF
.	.	TRBV24-1	TRBJ2-4	TGTGCCACCAGTGACTCCACGACAGCTGGGGACATTCAGTACTTC	CATSDSTTAGDIQYF
.	.	TRBV9	TRBJ1-6	TGTGCCAGCAGCGTAGGGGTCGCCAGGGGCGGTCGTAATTCACCCCTCCACTTT	CASSVGVARGGRNSPLHF